This T cell receptor (beta chain) emerged from a study of T cell changes during pregnancy in multiple sclerosis. The data were produced by immunoSEQ multiplex PCR, yet TCRdb's version contains in-frame clones alone and is incomplete. The table has 70,000 to 80,000 clones, approximately 90% seen once. Germline CDR1 LNHNV, CDR2 YYDKDF (reference sequence). The CDR3 spans 16 residues. V was clipped by 0 bases and J by 0 bases, with 10 bases between them. The chain is built from TRBV15 and TRBJ2-3; D perhaps matches TRBD2 (6 bases). The starting material was CD4+ T cells from peripheral blood mononuclear cells, obtained before pregnancy. This TCR was recovered from a female donor with multiple sclerosis, enrolled in a pregnancy study. CDR3 loop: CATSRDHGGSTDTQYF. As DNA, the CDR3 is TGTGCCACCAGCAGAGATCACGGGGGAAGCACAGATACGCAGTATTTT.